This T cell receptor beta chain is from a study of regulatory T cells in long-lasting Graves disease. Study details: Graves' patients (newly diagnosed) had been on antithyroid drugs under 3 months.

Construction of the TCR beta libraries employed iRepertoire HTBI primers in conjunction with Arm-PCR of CDR3 regions. TCRdb re-called the multiplex PCR reads through MiXCR, storing one row per CDR3 protein. The repertoire has hundreds of thousands of distinct CDR3 sequences, roughly 15% of them found once; the top ten carry roughly 25%. Germline V gene data show CDR1 as SEHNR and CDR2 as FQNEAQ (reference sequence). CDR3 length: 15 residues. Trimming shortened V by 0 bases and J by 2 bases, and 10 bases separated the two germline ends. In its sample, this clonotype was seen a few times. Time point noted: newly diagnosed GD, antithyroid drugs for less than 3 months. Preparation of the TCR library used RNA extracted from PBMCs. The same data also went into a second study, on T cells in Graves' hyperthyroidism and ophthalmopathy. This second report adds: With the HTBI primer set, the TCR CDR3 went through a first round of RT-PCR. Model-based prediction identified ophthalmopathy a median 6.5 months prior to its onset.

This receptor was identified in a woman aged 35 to 59 with Graves disease. This material consisted of peripheral blood mononuclear cells (PBMCs), taken at new diagnosis, from a patient treated with antithyroid drugs. The V and J genes are TRBV7-9 and TRBJ1-1, with no clear D. Here the CDR3 reads CASSLAGVYNTEAFF. In DNA form, the CDR3 reads TGTGCCAGCAGCTTAGCCGGGGTTTATAACACTGAAGCTTTCTTT.